These 24 T cell receptor beta chains came from one sample sequenced in a study of blood T cell repertoires in COVID-19. The data were produced by immunoSEQ multiplex PCR, yet TCRdb's version contains in-frame clones alone and is incomplete. The table shows approximately 250,000 clones, with about 90% occurring only once. Sequencing was performed on peripheral blood. Receptors were obtained from a woman in her sixties or seventies with COVID-19, enrolled during active disease.

This chain links TRBV2 with TRBJ1-2; 7 nucleotides align to TRBD1. Germline values: CDR1 SNHLY, CDR2 FYNNEI. Trimming cost V 5 bases and J 4 bases; bases outside gene matches: 4. This CDR3 is built from 13 residues. The CDR3: CASSQGEGYGYTF. The CDR3 DNA follows: TGTGCCAGCAGTCAGGGGGAAGGCTATGGCTACACCTTC.

The chain has TRBV28 and TRBJ1-1; perhaps TRBD1 as D (5 bases). This CDR3 has 14 residues. Germline CDR1 is MDHEN and CDR2 is SYDVKM. Trimming removed 7 bases from V and 7 bases from J, with 19 bases in between. The CDR3 spells CASKWVMRGGEAFF. CDR3 nucleotide sequence: TGTGCCAGCAAATGGGTGATGAGGGGAGGTGAAGCTTTCTTT. The full variable domain, its missing parts supplied by reference TRBV28 and TRBJ1-1, is DVKVTQSSRYLVKRTGEKVFLECVQDMDHENMFWYRQDPGLGLRLIYFSYDVKMKEKGDIPEGYSVSREKKERFSLILESASTNQTSMYLCASKWVMRGGEAFFGQGTRLTVV.

Concerning this clone: Other DNA sequences in this specimen translate into the identical CDR3. V is TRBV6-6 and J is TRBJ1-1; 9 nucleotides agree with TRBD1. From germline, CDR1 is MNHNY and CDR2 SVGAGI (reference sequence). The CDR3 has 14 residues. Unmatched junction bases numbered 7, after V lost 5 bases and J lost 6 bases. DNA of the CDR3: TGTGCCAGCAGTCCGGGACAGGGTCTATCTGAAGCTTTCTTT. This codes for CASSPGQGLSEAFF.

This rearrangement joins TRBV10-3 to TRBJ2-3; TRBD2 agrees at 8 bases. Germline values: CDR1 ENHRY, CDR2 SYGVKD. V shed 4 bases, J shed 2 bases, and the junction held 8 bases outside the gene matches. CDR3 size: 16 residues. CDR3 DNA sequence: TGTGCCATCAGTGGTAGTCTAGCGGGTCTCACAGATACGCAGTATTTT. As protein: CAISGSLAGLTDTQYF.

This clone has just a few counts. The V gene is TRBV30, the J gene TRBJ1-2; TRBD1 aligns across 9 bases. The CDR3 has 13 amino acids. Germline trimming cut 6 bases from V and 4 bases from J; bases unmatched to any gene: 6. Germline V lookup: CDR1 GTSNPN, CDR2 SVGIG (reference sequence). The DNA of the CDR3 is TGTGCCTGTATGGACAGGGGTAGCTATGGCTACACCTTC. Residues: CACMDRGSYGYTF. Drawing the rest from reference TRBV30 and TRBJ1-2, the complete variable domain is SQTIHQWPATLVQPVGSPLSLECTVEGTSNPNLYWYRQAAGRGLQLLFYSVGIGQISSEVPQNLSASRPQDRQFILSSKKLLLSDSGFYLCACMDRGSYGYTFGSGTRLTVV.

This sequence joins TRBV5-8 and TRBJ1-4; 7 nucleotides match TRBD1. The trim removed 1 base at V and 4 bases at J, leaving 1 base unmatched. Germline CDR1 reads SGHTS; CDR2 reads YDEGEE. The CDR3 sequence is 14 residues long. CDR3 sequence (DNA): TGTGCCAGCAGCTTGAGGGGGCATAATGAAAAACTGTTTTTT. This gives the protein CASSLRGHNEKLFF.

This chain connects TRBV20-1 to TRBJ2-1, with 7 positions matching TRBD1. In germline, CDR1 is DFQATT, CDR2 SNEGSKA (reference sequence). Trimming took 3 bases from V and 8 from J; bases not matched to a gene: 7. The CDR3 is made up of 13 amino acids. CDR3 DNA: TGCAGTGCTAGTCGTCAGGGGGTGCATGAGCAGTTCTTC. It yields the protein CSASRQGVHEQFF.

V is TRBV6-6 and J is TRBJ1-6; 7 bases match TRBD1. V lost 5 bases to trimming and J lost 0 bases; unmatched junction nucleotides: 10. The CDR3 totals 18 residues. Germline lookup yields CDR1 MNHNY and CDR2 SVGAGI (reference sequence). CDR3 amino acids: CASSPIRTGSSYNSPLHF. Here the CDR3 DNA reads TGTGCCAGCAGTCCAATCCGGACAGGAAGCTCCTATAATTCACCCCTCCACTTT.

This clone was seen more than once but under ten times. This chain connects TRBV30 to TRBJ2-1; 12 positions agree with TRBD2. Germline values: CDR1 GTSNPN, CDR2 SVGIG (reference sequence). The CDR3 is 16 residues long. V lost 0 bases, J lost 6 bases, and 6 bases stayed unmatched. The CDR3 region is CAWSVRGLAGSNEQFF. The CDR3 DNA follows: TGTGCCTGGAGTGTAAGGGGACTAGCGGGTAGCAATGAGCAGTTCTTC.

The rearrangement uses TRBV19 and TRBJ2-1; weak D call: TRBD2 (6 bases). Trimming took 4 bases from V and 4 from J, leaving 14 bases between them. Germline V gene lookup returns CDR1 LNHDA and CDR2 SQIVND (reference sequence). The length of the CDR3 is 15 residues. CDR3: CASSSGVRLYNEQFF. Here the CDR3 DNA reads TGTGCCAGTAGTAGCGGGGTCCGGCTATACAATGAGCAGTTCTTC.

The CDR3 is CSVVLAGGTDTQYF. For the CDR3, the DNA is TGCAGCGTTGTGCTTGCGGGAGGCACAGATACGCAGTATTTT. The chain employs TRBV29-1 and TRBJ2-3; 7 bases are shared with TRBD2. The CDR3 runs 14 residues. V trimming: 4 bases; J trimming: 1 base; junction bases outside the gene matches: 5. In germline, CDR1 is SQVTM, CDR2 ANQGSEA.

This chain links TRBV9 with TRBJ1-2; no firm D call. Germline V gives CDR1 SGDLS, CDR2 YYNGEE. The CDR3 length is 13 residues. V was pared by 3 bases and J by 4 bases, with 10 bases between. CDR3 nucleotide sequence: TGTGCCAGCAGCGACCGGGGTGCCTATGGCTACACCTTC. Translating gives CASSDRGAYGYTF. Full variable domain (missing parts from reference TRBV9 and TRBJ1-2): DSGVTQTPKHLITATGQRVTLRCSPRSGDLSVYWYQQSLDQGLQFLIQYYNGEERAKGNILERFSAQQFPDLHSELNLSSLELGDSALYFCASSDRGAYGYTFGSGTRLTVV.

The chain combines TRBV9 with TRBJ1-6; D may be TRBD1 (5 bases). This CDR3 comprises 14 residues. The V end lost 0 bases, the J end lost 7 bases, and 8 bases lay between the germline ends. Germline V gives CDR1 SGDLS, CDR2 YYNGEE. In DNA form, the CDR3 reads TGTGCCAGCAGCGTAGCTGGGGCCAATTCACCCCTCCACTTT. Its translation is CASSVAGANSPLHF.

V and J are TRBV6-1 and TRBJ1-5; 8 bases align to TRBD1. Germline V gene data show CDR1 as MNHNS and CDR2 as SASEGT. V lost 2 bases, J lost 4 bases, and 1 base stayed unmatched. The length of the CDR3 is 14 residues. The CDR3 loop is CASSEQGANQPQHF. As DNA, the CDR3 is TGTGCCAGCAGTGAACAGGGGGCGAATCAGCCCCAGCATTTT.

The chain joins TRBV10-3 to TRBJ2-7, with D unresolved. The CDR3 covers 13 residues. Germline CDR1 ENHRY, CDR2 SYGVKD. Trimming removed 2 bases at V and 5 bases at J, with 10 bases between. The CDR3 reads CAISEHSIHEQYF. CDR3 in DNA: TGTGCCATCAGTGAGCACAGTATCCACGAGCAGTACTTC.

This sequence joins TRBV2 and TRBJ1-4; D is perhaps TRBD1 (5 bases). V lost 10 bases and J 5 bases, leaving 11 bases between the germline ends. Germline-derived CDR1 and CDR2 are SNHLY and FYNNEI. The CDR3 has 12 amino acids. The CDR3 DNA reads as TGTGCCACAAAGACAGCGAATGAAAAACTGTTTTTT. This translates into CATKTANEKLFF.

In its sample, this clone was seen once. This sequence joins TRBV19 and TRBJ1-5; weak D call: TRBD1 (5 bases). Per germline, CDR1 LNHDA and CDR2 SQIVND (reference sequence). The V gene lost 3 bases and the J gene lost 4 bases, with 10 bases spanning the gap. The CDR3 sequence is 14 residues long. CDR3 amino acids: CASSMQGFNQPQHF. CDR3 bases: TGTGCCAGTAGTATGCAGGGATTTAATCAGCCCCAGCATTTT.

The gene calls are TRBV27 and TRBJ2-2; the D gene is possibly TRBD1 (6 bases). This CDR3 has 15 residues. Germline-derived CDR1 and CDR2 are MNHEY and SMNVEV (reference sequence). Trimming removed 4 bases from V and 3 bases from J, with 12 bases in between. The CDR3 here is CASSSRGQHTGELFF. CDR3 bases: TGTGCCAGCAGTTCCCGTGGACAGCACACCGGGGAGCTGTTTTTT.

The CDR3 nucleotides read TGTGCCAGTAGTAGCCGGGACAGATACTACGAGCAGTACTTC. It translates to CASSSRDRYYEQYF. The chain joins TRBV19 to TRBJ2-7; TRBD1 matches 7 bases. With 4 bases clipped from V and 3 bases from J, the junction kept 6 bases outside the gene matches. The germline CDR1 and CDR2 sequences are LNHDA and SQIVND (reference sequence). CDR3 length: 14 residues.

With regard to this clone: Other DNA variants within this sample encode the same CDR3. This sequence joins TRBV18 and TRBJ2-7; 10 bases fit TRBD1. The CDR3 covers 15 residues. V was pared by 0 bases and J by 4 bases, with 3 bases of the junction left unmatched. Germline V lookup: CDR1 KGHSH, CDR2 LQKENI. CDR3 in DNA: TGTGCCAGCTCACCACCGGGACAGGGGTTTTACGAGCAGTACTTC. Amino acid sequence: CASSPPGQGFYEQYF.

V and J are TRBV21-1 and TRBJ2-7; the D segment call TRBD1 is taken from the table without a DNA check. TRBV21-1 is termed a pseudogene. CDR3 size: 14 residues. Written as DNA, the CDR3 is TGTGCCAGCAGCAAAGGGGACAGGGGTTACGAGCAGTACTTC. Its protein is CASSKGDRGYEQYF.

The rearrangement links TRBV30 to TRBJ2-1; TRBD2 is a possible D gene (6 bases). Per the germline V gene, CDR1 is GTSNPN and CDR2 is SVGIG (reference sequence). With 4 bases removed from V and 4 bases from J, the gap between germline ends came to 14 bases. This CDR3 has 14 residues. CDR3 sequence reads: CAWKGLATYNEQFF. The CDR3 nucleotides are TGTGCCTGGAAGGGGCTAGCGACATACAATGAGCAGTTCTTC.

The rearrangement joins TRBV6-2 or TRBV6-3 to TRBJ2-2, with a weak D call TRBD2 (5 bases). This CDR3 comprises 15 residues. The V end was cut by 4 bases, the J end by 2 bases, with 11 bases between. Germline values: CDR1 MNHEY, CDR2 SVGEGT. The CDR3 nucleotides are TGTGCCAGCAGTTTGGGAGTTATAAACACCGGGGAGCTGTTTTTT. Its protein product is CASSLGVINTGELFF.

This chain links TRBV4-2 with TRBJ1-2, with 7 positions matching TRBD1. Germline CDR1 reads LGHNA; CDR2 reads YNFKEQ. The CDR3 has 16 residues. The J segment lost 4 bases and the V segment lost 2 bases, leaving 10 bases of the junction unmatched. The CDR3 spells CASSQSDHRGGYGYTF. DNA of the CDR3: TGTGCCAGCAGCCAATCTGATCACAGGGGAGGCTATGGCTACACCTTC.